This T cell receptor (beta chain) stems from a study of blood T cell repertoires in COVID-19. Measured with immunoSEQ multiplex PCR; TCRdb has only the in-frame clones, and not every one. The sample lists 250,000 to 350,000 clones, around 90% occurring once. Participants were aged about 18 to 100 years from about 25 US areas. Sequenced input: PBMCs or T cells enriched from blood (not recorded which). This receptor was obtained from a woman aged 18 to 35 with acute COVID-19.

The CDR3, as DNA: TGTGCCAGCAGCTCAGGTAGGGGACAGGGGAGAGACAATCAGCCCCAGCATTTT. Translated, it gives CASSSGRGQGRDNQPQHF. The chain carries TRBV11-3 and TRBJ1-5; 10 bases are a match to TRBD1. CDR3 length equals 18 residues. Germline V lookup: CDR1 SGHNT, CDR2 YENEEA. The trim removed 4 bases at V and 3 bases at J, leaving 12 bases unmatched.